These 9 T cell receptor beta chains were sequenced from one sample in a study of cytomegalovirus exposure and HLA in healthy donors. Primers: 60 Vbeta forward and 13 Jbeta reverse. Sequencing used immunoSEQ multiplex PCR; TCRdb keeps in-frame clones, though not all of them. The table shows about 73,000 clones, with 75% occurring only once. Material: PBMCs. Source of these receptors: a man in his 70s in good health and CMV-seronegative.

This chain links TRBV4-1 with TRBJ2-5; 8 nucleotides align to TRBD2. Near its end, the DNA agrees better with TRBJ2-7, so the J call may be wrong. Looked up from germline, CDR1 is MGHRA and CDR2 is YSYEKL. This CDR3 has 14 residues. The CDR3 protein is CASSQTGGNYEQYF. The CDR3 DNA follows: TGCGCCAGCAGCCAAACGGGAGGGAACTACGAGCAGTACTTC.

This clone was seen only once. The V call is TRBV5-4, the J call TRBJ2-3; maybe TRBD2 (5 bases). The CDR3 length is 17 residues. Germline values: CDR1 SGHNT, CDR2 YYREEE (reference sequence). V dropped 4 bases and J dropped 4 bases, with 22 bases sitting between them. CDR3 residues: CASSPHGGGGLPDTQYF. CDR3 DNA: TGTGCCAGCAGCCCCCACGGTGGAGGTGGGCTACCAGATACGCAGTATTTT.

This clone has more than one count but fewer than ten. The J gene is TRBJ2-3, the V gene TRBV9; 9 bases align to TRBD1. Germline V gene lookup returns CDR1 SGDLS and CDR2 YYNGEE. With 6 bases clipped from V and 1 base from J, the junction kept 3 bases outside the gene matches. The CDR3 is made up of 14 amino acids. The CDR3 DNA follows: TGTGCCAGCACAGGGGACAGGGGCACAGATACGCAGTATTTT. Translation: CASTGDRGTDTQYF.

The rearrangement links TRBV4-3 to TRBJ1-1, with D possibly being TRBD1 (5 bases). Germline V gives CDR1 LGHNA, CDR2 YSLEER. With 0 bases removed from V and 7 bases from J, the gap between germline ends came to 15 bases. The CDR3 covers 15 residues. DNA for the CDR3: TGCGCCAGCAGCCAAGATACCCTGCAGGGAAGTGAAGCTTTCTTT. Translating gives CASSQDTLQGSEAFF.

The chain joins TRBV30 to TRBJ1-6; 9 bases align to TRBD1. This CDR3 comprises 14 residues. With V trimmed by 4 bases and J by 9 bases, 7 bases remained unmatched. Germline-derived CDR1 and CDR2 are GTSNPN and SVGIG (reference sequence). The CDR3 spells CAWKGQGSGSPLHF. The CDR3 DNA is TGTGCCTGGAAAGGACAGGGGTCGGGTTCACCCCTCCACTTT. The variable domain in full, completed from reference TRBV30 and TRBJ1-6, reads SQTIHQWPATLVQPVGSPLSLECTVEGTSNPNLYWYRQAAGRGLQLLFYSVGIGQISSEVPQNLSASRPQDRQFILSSKKLLLSDSGFYLCAWKGQGSGSPLHFGNGTRLTVT.

The V and J genes are TRBV7-2 and TRBJ1-2; 8 nucleotides align to TRBD1. CDR1 is SGHTA and CDR2 is FQGNSA in the germline V gene. The CDR3 has 15 amino acids. J gave up 6 bases and V 1 base, and 7 bases lay outside the gene matches. The CDR3 coding sequence is TGTGCCAGCAGCTTAGGGGGGGGGACAGGCGATGGCTACACCTTC. Translation gives CASSLGGGTGDGYTF.

The rearrangement uses TRBV4-3 and TRBJ1-1, with D unclear. This CDR3 is 15 amino acids long. The V gene's germline CDR1 is LGHNA and CDR2 YSLEER. V was trimmed by 0 bases and J by 1 base, leaving 9 bases between them. CDR3 sequence (DNA): TGCGCCAGCAGCCAAGAGCCTCTGCGGAACACTGAAGCTTTCTTT. Protein product: CASSQEPLRNTEAFF.

This chain uses TRBV9 with TRBJ2-2; no clear D. The CDR3 contains 14 residues. Germline V CDR1 and CDR2: SGDLS, YYNGEE. V lost 6 bases, J lost 3 bases, and 12 bases lay in between. CDR3 coding DNA: TGTGCCAGCAATCCTTTGGGCGACACCGGGGAGCTGTTTTTT. Its translation is CASNPLGDTGELFF.

The chain uses TRBV14 and TRBJ2-2, with 8 nucleotides matching TRBD1. Germline-derived CDR1 and CDR2 are SGHDN and FVKESK. V trimming: 2 bases; J trimming: 3 bases; junction bases outside the gene matches: 5. The CDR3 is 16 residues long. In DNA, the CDR3 is TGTGCCAGCAGCCAACTGAGGACAGGGTACACCGGGGAGCTGTTTTTT. This translates into CASSQLRTGYTGELFF.